The 24 T cell receptor beta chains below come from one sample, sequenced in a study of shared clonotypes between healthy human individuals. The repertoire was sequenced with immunoSEQ multiplex PCR; TCRdb's copy has only in-frame clones and lacks some. Altogether about 2.1 million clones are present, over 85% being singletons, with the ten largest covering over 1.5%. CD8 cells regarded as naive lacked CD45RO, were positively chosen for CCR7, and omitted terminally differentiated effector memory CD45RA+ cells. Sequencing input: naive CD8+ T cells from PBMCs. The origin of the receptors is a man aged 18 to 35 in good health. Some clones in this sample may be carry-over from other donors' samples.

CDR3 DNA: TGTGCCAGTAGTACGACAGAAATGAACACTGAAGCTTTCTTT. This gives the protein CASSTTEMNTEAFF. The chain links TRBV19 to TRBJ1-1; perhaps TRBD1 as D (5 bases). Germline V lookup: CDR1 LNHDA, CDR2 SQIVND (reference sequence). CDR3 length equals 14 residues. The germline V and J ends were trimmed by 4 bases and 0 bases, with 9 bases remaining between them.

The gene calls are TRBV10-2 and TRBJ2-5; the D gene is possibly TRBD1 (5 bases). V lost 8 bases and J lost 5, with 18 bases in between. The CDR3 has 14 amino acids. From germline, CDR1 is WSHSY and CDR2 SAAADI. The CDR3, as DNA: TGCGCCAGCGGTCCTTCTACAGGCAGGGAGACCCAGTACTTC. This sequence encodes CASGPSTGRETQYF.

The chain is built from TRBV15 and TRBJ1-5; the D gene is possibly TRBD1 (5 bases). With 5 bases removed from V and 0 bases from J, the gap between germline ends came to 8 bases. Germline lookup yields CDR1 LNHNV and CDR2 YYDKDF (reference sequence). This CDR3 has 14 residues. The CDR3 DNA reads as TGTGCCACCAGCCTGACAGATAGCAATCAGCCCCAGCATTTT. Translated, it gives CATSLTDSNQPQHF.

The chain combines TRBV6-1 with TRBJ1-1; D gene uncertain. V shed 8 bases and J shed 7 bases, with 17 bases lying between them. This CDR3 spans 13 amino acids. Germline CDR1 reads MNHNS; CDR2 reads SASEGT. CDR3 coding DNA: TGTGCCAGCGCGGAAGGACGGAAATTTGAAGCTTTCTTT. It yields the protein CASAEGRKFEAFF.

The chain joins TRBV13 to TRBJ2-1; D possibly corresponds to TRBD2 (6 bases). Per the germline V gene, CDR1 is PRHDT and CDR2 is FYEKMQ (reference sequence). This CDR3 spans 15 amino acids. The germline V and J ends were trimmed by 5 bases and 2 bases, with 13 bases remaining between them. DNA of the CDR3: TGTGCCAGCAGCCCGGAGGGGACCACCTACAATGAGCAGTTCTTC. Its translation: CASSPEGTTYNEQFF.

This rearrangement joins TRBV13 to TRBJ1-1, with unresolved D. This CDR3 contains 14 residues. V shed 4 bases and J shed 10 bases, with 19 bases lying between them. In germline, CDR1 is PRHDT, CDR2 FYEKMQ (reference sequence). CDR3 coding DNA: TGTGCCAGCAGCTCTCCCACCCGTCGAGCGGGAGCTTTCTTT. Translated, it gives CASSSPTRRAGAFF.

This chain uses TRBV27 with TRBJ2-7; perhaps TRBD2 as D (6 bases). The CDR3 spans 19 residues. V lost 8 bases and J lost 2, with 31 bases in between. From germline, CDR1 is MNHEY and CDR2 SMNVEV (reference sequence). CDR3 bases: TGTGCCAGCCTGAGGGTTGGCGGGACCAGTCTTCTGAATCCCTACGAGCAGTACTTC. This encodes CASLRVGGTSLLNPYEQYF.

The CDR3 protein is CASSLGRVTEQFF. As DNA, the CDR3 is TGTGCCAGCAGCTTGGGGAGGGTAACTGAGCAGTTCTTC. The chain has TRBV11-2 and TRBJ2-1; TRBD2 agrees at 7 bases. With V trimmed by 3 bases and J by 9 bases, 5 bases remained unmatched. Germline assignment: CDR1 SGHAT and CDR2 FQNNGV. The CDR3 is 13 residues long.

Comment on this clone: Within the sample, other DNA sequences also encode this same CDR3. The V and J genes are TRBV30 and TRBJ2-7; 7 bases agree with TRBD1. CDR1 GTSNPN and CDR2 SVGIG come from the germline V gene (reference sequence). The length of the CDR3 is 12 residues. With 5 bases clipped from V and 2 bases from J, the junction kept 3 bases outside the gene matches. The CDR3 sequence: CAWGDRAYEQYF. The CDR3 nucleotides read TGTGCCTGGGGGGACAGAGCCTACGAGCAGTACTTC.

This chain joins TRBV19 and TRBJ2-7, with TRBD1 identical over 9 bases. This CDR3 region has 13 residues. The germline gives CDR1 LNHDA, CDR2 SQIVND (reference sequence). V was clipped by 6 bases and J by 3 bases; unmatched bases: 3. As DNA, the CDR3 is TGTGCCAGTAGAGGGACAGGGTTCTACGAGCAGTACTTC. This codes for CASRGTGFYEQYF. Full variable domain (missing parts from reference TRBV19 and TRBJ2-7): DGGITQSPKYLFRKEGQNVTLSCEQNLNHDAMYWYRQDPGQGLRLIYYSQIVNDFQKGDIAEGYSVSREKKESFPLTVTSAQKNPTAFYLCASRGTGFYEQYFGPGTRLTVT.

The J gene is TRBJ1-2, the V gene TRBV29-1; no reliable D call. Germline V gene sequence: CDR1 SQVTM, CDR2 ANQGSEA. V gave up 2 bases and J gave up 1 base, with 11 bases separating them. The CDR3 runs to 14 residues. CDR3 sequence: CSVEWTDLNYGYTF. In DNA, the CDR3 is TGCAGCGTTGAATGGACGGACCTTAACTATGGCTACACCTTC.

The chain employs TRBV7-9 and TRBJ2-7, with D perhaps TRBD1 (5 bases). Germline V gives CDR1 SEHNR, CDR2 FQNEAQ (reference sequence). V shed 1 base and J shed 4 bases, with 5 bases lying between them. The CDR3 length is 12 residues. The CDR3 region has the DNA TGTGCCAGCAGCTTAGGACAGTACGAGCAGTACTTC. It is translated as CASSLGQYEQYF.

The CDR3 coding sequence is TGTGCCAGCAGCTGGAAGAGCGGGGGGGAAGAGACCCAGTACTTC. It codes for CASSWKSGGEETQYF. The rearrangement links TRBV5-4 to TRBJ2-5; 10 nucleotides match TRBD2. Unmatched junction bases numbered 5, after V lost 3 bases and J lost 3 bases. Germline V gene sequence: CDR1 SGHNT, CDR2 YYREEE (reference sequence). This CDR3 region has 15 residues.

The chain uses TRBV7-3 and TRBJ1-1; D possibly corresponds to TRBD1 (6 bases). Germline loops: CDR1 SGHTA, CDR2 FQGTGA. Deletions cut 4 bases from V and 4 bases from J, with 13 bases between. This CDR3 is built from 14 residues. The CDR3 protein is CASSSTGLGTEAFF. In DNA, the CDR3 is TGTGCCAGCAGCTCCACAGGGCTCGGCACTGAAGCTTTCTTT.

V usage is TRBV9 and J usage is TRBJ1-6; TRBD1 aligns across 8 bases. Germline values: CDR1 SGDLS, CDR2 YYNGEE. Germline trimming cut 4 bases from V and 9 bases from J; bases unmatched to any gene: 6. CDR3 length equals 14 residues. CDR3 residues: CASSNGQGGSPLHF. CDR3 in DNA: TGTGCCAGCAGCAACGGACAGGGTGGTTCACCCCTCCACTTT.

The V call is TRBV9, the J call TRBJ1-2; no definite D call. Germline CDR1 SGDLS, CDR2 YYNGEE. The CDR3 is made up of 15 amino acids. Trimming removed 0 bases at V and 3 bases at J, with 12 bases between. CDR3 sequence (DNA): TGTGCCAGCAGCGTAGGGGCAGCTCCTTACTATGGCTACACCTTC. This encodes CASSVGAAPYYGYTF.

The CDR3 nucleotides are TGTGCCAGCAGTGGTAGGACCGGGATCTACAATGAGCAGTTCTTC. Protein sequence: CASSGRTGIYNEQFF. The V call is TRBV25-1, the J call TRBJ2-1, with D perhaps matching TRBD2 (5 bases). Germline V gene data show CDR1 as MGHDK and CDR2 as SYGVNS. V dropped 4 bases and J dropped 3 bases, with 13 bases sitting between them. The CDR3 length is 15 residues.

The chain joins TRBV6-5 to TRBJ2-7, with a weak D call TRBD2 (6 bases). CDR3 length: 14 amino acids. V was shortened by 0 bases and J by 6 bases, with 12 bases between the two germline ends. Germline CDR1 MNHEY, CDR2 SVGAGI. The DNA of the CDR3 is TGTGCCAGCAGTTACTCGAGTTCCGGGAGCGAGCAGTACTTC. Translating it yields CASSYSSSGSEQYF.

The gene calls are TRBV7-2 and TRBJ1-1, with no clear D. Germline V lookup: CDR1 SGHTA, CDR2 FQGNSA. This CDR3 has 16 amino acids. V was trimmed by 5 bases and J by 0 bases, leaving 16 bases between them. The CDR3 sequence: CASSLSYWAMNTEAFF. As DNA, the CDR3 is TGTGCCAGCAGCCTATCGTATTGGGCAATGAACACTGAAGCTTTCTTT.

Notes on this clone: Distinct nucleotide sequences in the sample also encode this CDR3. The chain joins TRBV27 to TRBJ2-7; 9 bases match TRBD2. CDR3 size: 14 residues. The trim removed 6 bases at V and 7 bases at J, leaving 10 bases unmatched. CDR1 and CDR2 from the germline V gene are MNHEY and SMNVEV (reference sequence). The CDR3 bases are TGTGCCAGCAGACTAGCGGGTGGGCCTCGAGAGCAGTACTTC. Its protein product is CASRLAGGPREQYF.

In the case of this clone: Within the sample, other DNA sequences also encode this same CDR3. J is TRBJ2-1 and V is TRBV29-1; D is unresolved. The germline V and J ends were trimmed by 4 bases and 4 bases, with 2 bases remaining between them. Germline CDR1 reads SQVTM; CDR2 reads ANQGSEA. The CDR3 has 10 amino acids. CDR3 nucleotide sequence: TGCAGCGTTGGGTACAATGAGCAGTTCTTC. Translation gives CSVGYNEQFF.

The CDR3 DNA reads as TGTGCCAGCAGCCAGGGTTCCGGGGAGCTGTTTTTT. This translates into CASSQGSGELFF. V is TRBV28 and J is TRBJ2-2; the D gene is possibly TRBD1 (5 bases). Germline V gives CDR1 MDHEN, CDR2 SYDVKM. Trimming stripped 6 bases from V and 6 bases from J, with 8 bases between. This CDR3 region has 12 residues. The complete variable domain, with remaining parts taken from reference TRBV28 and TRBJ2-2, reads DVKVTQSSRYLVKRTGEKVFLECVQDMDHENMFWYRQDPGLGLRLIYFSYDVKMKEKGDIPEGYSVSREKKERFSLILESASTNQTSMYLCASSQGSGELFFGEGSRLTVL.

The V gene is TRBV11-2, the J gene TRBJ2-1; D gene uncertain. Trimming left V 10 bases short and J 8 bases short, with 21 bases between. The germline V gene encodes CDR1 SGHAT and CDR2 FQNNGV. There are 14 residues in the CDR3. As DNA, the CDR3 is TGTGCCACCTTGAGTTACGGTGGGTTCTATGAGCAGTTCTTC. It is translated as CATLSYGGFYEQFF.

The chain combines TRBV9 with TRBJ2-6; D not resolved. In germline, CDR1 is SGDLS, CDR2 YYNGEE. Trimming cost V 2 bases and J 2 bases, with 11 bases left between them. This CDR3 contains 16 residues. CDR3 in amino acids: CASSVRGGTGANVLTF. As DNA, the CDR3 is TGTGCCAGCAGCGTCCGAGGTGGCACTGGGGCCAACGTCCTGACTTTC.